This is a list of T cell receptor beta chains from one sample in a study of graft-versus-host responses after intestinal transplantation. This table comes from immunoSEQ multiplex PCR, and its TCRdb copy is limited to in-frame clones, with some not included. Seen here are about 54,000 clones, under 95% observed once, and the top ten hold around 5.1%. The starting material was PBMCs, obtained 650 to 680 days after intestinal transplant. Receptors were obtained from a human patient who received an intestinal transplant, so some T cells may come from the graft donor. The CDR3 runs from the conserved cysteine through the conserved F or W. The D gene is left open where the match is weak. Clone size is stated in some rows and not others, as once, few, many or a class when expanded.

j_call,v_call,d_call,clone_size,cdr3_nt,cdr3_aa
TRBJ2-5,TRBV4-2,-,-,TGTGCCAGCAGCCAAGGACTAGAGGAAGTGACCCAGTACTTC,CASSQGLEEVTQYF
TRBJ1-1,TRBV5-6,-,-,TGTGCCAGCAGCTTGTTGAACACTGAAGCTTTCTTT,CASSLLNTEAFF
TRBJ1-3,TRBV29-1,-,once,TGCAGCCCAAGATTCGGAAACACCATATATTTT,CSPRFGNTIYF
TRBJ1-2,TRBV11-2,-,-,TGTGCCAGCAGCCGAAACCAGGGATATGGCTACACCTTC,CASSRNQGYGYTF
TRBJ1-1,TRBV18,-,-,TGTGCCAGCTCACTTACTCCAACGAACACTGAAGCTTTCTTT,CASSLTPTNTEAFF
TRBJ1-3,TRBV6-6,-,-,TGTGCCAGCAGTTACACGGGGGGTTCTGGAAACACCATATATTTT,CASSYTGGSGNTIYF
TRBJ2-7,TRBV27,-,-,TGTGCCAGCAGTTTTGAAAGGGGATCCTACGAGCAGTACTTC,CASSFERGSYEQYF
TRBJ1-6,TRBV6-1,-,-,TGTGCCAGCAGTGTTGAAACCTATAATTCACCCCTCCACTTT,CASSVETYNSPLHF
TRBJ1-1,TRBV19,-,-,TGTGCCAGTAGTATAGTAGGCAGGGTGGATACTGAAGCTTTCTTT,CASSIVGRVDTEAFF
TRBJ2-7,TRBV2,-,-,TGTGCCAGCAAGAACGACAGGATCTACGAGCAGTACTTC,CASKNDRIYEQYF
TRBJ1-1,TRBV18,-,-,TGTGCCAGCTCACCCAAAGTAGGGAACACTGAAGCTTTCTTT,CASSPKVGNTEAFF
TRBJ1-2,TRBV29-1,TRBD1,-,TGCAGCGTACAGGGGGGTATCTATGGCTACACCTTC,CSVQGGIYGYTF
TRBJ2-1,TRBV7-3,TRBD2,-,TGTGCCAGCAGCTCTGGACTAGCGGGGGACAATGAGCAGTTCTTC,CASSSGLAGDNEQFF
TRBJ1-2,TRBV5-5,-,-,TGTGCCAGCGGCCCTGGGACCTCCCTGGGAGGCTACACCTTC,CASGPGTSLGGYTF
TRBJ2-5,TRBV2,-,-,TGTGCCAGCGTCCCCAGGGGATCGGAGACCCAGTACTTC,CASVPRGSETQYF
TRBJ2-3,TRBV5-1,-,-,TGCGCCAGCAGCTCCCACCGGGACATACCACAGGGTACGCAGTATTTT,CASSSHRDIPQGTQYF
TRBJ1-3,TRBV7-9,-,-,TGTGCCAGCAGCTTAGTACTTAACACCATATATTTT,CASSLVLNTIYF
TRBJ1-2,TRBV18,-,-,TGTGCCAGCCGGTTGGCCGGAGCATCGCCCCGCCACTATGGCTACACCTTC,CASRLAGASPRHYGYTF
TRBJ2-2,TRBV5-1,-,-,TGCGCCAGCAGCTTGGAATTTCTCGGGGAGCTGTTTTTT,CASSLEFLGELFF
TRBJ2-7,TRBV6-1,-,-,TGTGCCAGTCAGACGAGGCCAGACCAGTCCTACGAGCAGTACTTC,CASQTRPDQSYEQYF
TRBJ2-7,TRBV2,TRBD2,-,TGTGCCAGCGGGGAGACTCGCGGGGGGGCTTACGAGCAGTACTTC,CASGETRGGAYEQYF
TRBJ1-3,TRBV29-1,-,once,TGCAGCGTTGGAGGGGGGCAAGGAAACACCATATATTTT,CSVGGGQGNTIYF